The clone carrying this T cell receptor beta chain appeared many times. Its target is unknown. This sample is drawn from a study of T cell repertoires in cytomegalovirus infection. The study, taken as a whole, reports: HLA-C-restricted, CMV-specific TCR beta clonotypes were dominant ex vivo.

TCRdb reanalysed the reads using MiXCR and keeps one entry per CDR3 protein. The data hold about 920,000 distinct CDR3 sequences, with about 33% observed a single time. The germline V and J ends were trimmed by 1 base and 0 bases, with 13 bases remaining between them. The CDR3 spans 17 residues. In germline, CDR1 is SGHVS, CDR2 FQNEAQ. Sequencing used cultured CD8+ T cells from PBMCs, obtained from culture after CMV antigen stimulation. The V call is TRBV7-8, the J call TRBJ1-5; D gene unclear. This receptor was taken from a human donor in good health (CMV status not recorded). Some clones in this sample may be carry-over from other donors' samples. The CDR3 loop is CASSLGRNPYSNQPQHF. DNA for the CDR3: TGTGCCAGCAGCTTAGGACGGAACCCTTATAGCAATCAGCCCCAGCATTTT.